Presented here are 12 T cell receptor beta chains from one specimen sequenced in a study of blood T cell repertoires in COVID-19 (TCRdb year 2020). Library method: the immunoSEQ multiplex PCR assay. Sourced from immuneACCESS, this table was stored by TCRdb with only in-frame sequences that have V and J called. A share of the clones is absent; for the studies checked, an unresolved V gene accounts for under half, and the remainder has no known explanation. The sample profile shows roughly 20,000 clones; around 92% of them were found once. Approximately 5.2% of the sample comes from the top ten. The sample taken for sequencing was peripheral blood. The receptors were sampled from a human donor in a cohort sampled during active COVID-19.

This clone was seen only once. The genes are TRBV11-2 and TRBJ1-6; the D is unclear. The CDR3 spans 13 residues. Trimming cost V 1 base and J 8 bases, with 6 bases left between them. From germline, CDR1 is SGHAT and CDR2 FQNNGV. The CDR3 region is CASSLVRDSPLHF. The DNA of the CDR3 is TGTGCCAGCAGCTTAGTCCGGGATTCACCCCTCCACTTT.

J is TRBJ1-1 and V is TRBV9, with D possibly being TRBD1 (5 bases). V dropped 0 bases and J dropped 11 bases, with 14 bases sitting between them. The CDR3 length is 13 residues. Germline CDR1 reads SGDLS; CDR2 reads YYNGEE. CDR3 bases: TGTGCCAGCAGCGTAGTAAGTTCGGGGGAGGCTTTCTTT. It codes for CASSVVSSGEAFF.

The rearrangement uses TRBV3-1 (or the pseudogene TRBV3-2) and TRBJ2-7; D call uncertain. The CDR3 consists of 13 residues. Trimming took 0 bases from V and 7 from J, leaving 10 bases between them. The germline CDR1 and CDR2 sequences are LGHDT and YNNKEL (reference sequence). CDR3 nucleotides: TGTGCCAGCAGCCAAGACCCCAGTTATGAGCAGTACTTC. This codes for CASSQDPSYEQYF.

This sequence joins TRBV2 and TRBJ1-4, with a weak D call TRBD1 (5 bases). Germline CDR1 SNHLY, CDR2 FYNNEI. V lost 2 bases to trimming and J lost 6 bases, with 16 bases between them. This CDR3 is built from 16 residues. Here the CDR3 reads CASSEPRAGGDEKLFF. The CDR3 coding sequence is TGTGCCAGCAGTGAACCCCGTGCCGGAGGGGATGAAAAACTGTTTTTT.

The chain employs TRBV24-1 and TRBJ2-5, with D maybe TRBD1 (5 bases). Germline V gene data show CDR1 as KGHDR and CDR2 as SFDVKD. Trimming pared 4 bases from V and 1 base from J, leaving 18 bases between. This CDR3 contains 17 residues. The CDR3 loop is CATSDPHGPDSQETQYF. The CDR3 DNA is TGTGCCACCAGTGACCCCCACGGTCCCGACAGCCAAGAGACCCAGTACTTC.

The rearrangement links TRBV6-2 or TRBV6-3 to TRBJ2-7, with 8 bases lining up with TRBD2. The V gene end was trimmed by 5 bases and the J gene end by 6 bases; junction bases not matched to a gene: 12. The V gene's germline CDR1 is MNHEY and CDR2 SVGEGT. The CDR3 has 15 amino acids. The CDR3 DNA reads TGTGCCAGCAGTACGCGGGAGGCGTCGGGGAGCGAGCAGTACTTC. Protein sequence: CASSTREASGSEQYF.

This chain joins TRBV9 and TRBJ2-1; 7 nucleotides match TRBD1. From germline, CDR1 is SGDLS and CDR2 YYNGEE. The V gene end was trimmed by 5 bases and the J gene end by 11 bases; junction bases not matched to a gene: 7. The CDR3 is 12 amino acids. The CDR3 here is CASSATGKKQFF. In DNA form, the CDR3 reads TGTGCCAGCAGTGCGACAGGGAAGAAGCAGTTCTTC.

The chain recombines TRBV11-2 with TRBJ2-5; 7 bases map to TRBD1. J was trimmed by 4 bases and V by 5 bases; bases with no gene match: 13. This CDR3 region has 16 residues. Germline assignment: CDR1 SGHAT and CDR2 FQNNGV. CDR3 in amino acids: CASSTGPQGVIETQYF. As DNA, the CDR3 is TGTGCCAGCAGCACCGGACCGCAGGGGGTTATAGAGACCCAGTACTTC.

The V gene is TRBV7-6, the J gene TRBJ2-1; 7 bases agree with TRBD1. J gave up 5 bases and V 0 bases, and 7 bases lay outside the gene matches. Germline V gene lookup returns CDR1 SGHVS and CDR2 FNYEAQ. This CDR3 has 16 amino acids. DNA of the CDR3: TGTGCCAGCAGCTTAGCCCCGGGACAGAGGAACAATGAGCAGTTCTTC. Translating gives CASSLAPGQRNNEQFF.

This clone was seen once. This chain uses TRBV14 with TRBJ2-7, with 14 bases aligning to TRBD2. The CDR3 contains 16 residues. The trim removed 3 bases at V and 5 bases at J, leaving 6 bases unmatched. In germline, CDR1 is SGHDN, CDR2 FVKESK. The CDR3 bases are TGTGCCAGCAGCCATTCGCCGGGACTAGCGGGAGACGAGCAGTACTTC. Protein sequence: CASSHSPGLAGDEQYF. Full variable domain (missing parts from reference TRBV14 and TRBJ2-7): EAGVTQFPSHSVIEKGQTVTLRCDPISGHDNLYWYRRVMGKEIKFLLHFVKESKQDESGMPNNRFLAERTGGTYSTLKVQPAELEDSGVYFCASSHSPGLAGDEQYFGPGTRLTVT.

The rearrangement links TRBV5-1 to TRBJ1-2; D remains ambiguous. CDR1 and CDR2 (germline): SGHRS, YFSETQ. This CDR3 is built from 13 residues. V lost 1 base and J lost 5, with 9 bases in between. The CDR3 protein is CASSLTTTYGYTF. The CDR3 nucleotides are TGCGCCAGCAGCTTGACGACAACTTATGGCTACACCTTC.

This rearrangement joins TRBV29-1 to TRBJ2-1; D uncertain. The germline V and J ends were trimmed by 4 bases and 8 bases, with 6 bases remaining between them. CDR3 size: 10 residues. The germline gives CDR1 SQVTM, CDR2 ANQGSEA. The CDR3 DNA reads TGCAGCGTTGGAGCGTATGAGCAGTTCTTC. It translates to CSVGAYEQFF.